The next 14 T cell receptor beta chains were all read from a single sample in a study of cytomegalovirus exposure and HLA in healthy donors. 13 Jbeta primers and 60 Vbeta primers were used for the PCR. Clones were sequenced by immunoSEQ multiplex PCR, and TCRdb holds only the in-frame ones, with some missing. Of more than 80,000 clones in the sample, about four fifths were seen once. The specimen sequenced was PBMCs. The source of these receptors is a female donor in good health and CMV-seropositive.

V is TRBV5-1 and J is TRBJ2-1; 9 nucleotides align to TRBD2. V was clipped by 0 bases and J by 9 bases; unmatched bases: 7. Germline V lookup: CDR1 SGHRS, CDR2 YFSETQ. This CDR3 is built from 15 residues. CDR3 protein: CASSLASSGVGEQFF. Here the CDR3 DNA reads TGCGCCAGCAGCTTGGCATCTAGCGGGGTCGGTGAGCAGTTCTTC.

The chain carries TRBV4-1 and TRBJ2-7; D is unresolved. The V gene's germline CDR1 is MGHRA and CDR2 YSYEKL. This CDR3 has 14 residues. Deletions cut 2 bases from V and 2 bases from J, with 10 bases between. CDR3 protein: CASSQHDLTYEQYF. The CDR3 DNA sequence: TGCGCCAGCAGCCAACACGACTTGACCTACGAGCAGTACTTC.

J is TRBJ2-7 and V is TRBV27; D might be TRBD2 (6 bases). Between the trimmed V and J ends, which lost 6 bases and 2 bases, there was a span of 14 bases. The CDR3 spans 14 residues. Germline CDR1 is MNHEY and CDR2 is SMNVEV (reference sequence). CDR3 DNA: TGTGCCAGCAGGAGACTAGATAATACCTACGAGCAGTACTTC. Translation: CASRRLDNTYEQYF.

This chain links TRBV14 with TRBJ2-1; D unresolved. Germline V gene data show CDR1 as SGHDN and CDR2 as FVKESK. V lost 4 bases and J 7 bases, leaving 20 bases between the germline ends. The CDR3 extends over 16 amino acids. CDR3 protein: CASSLSPGHLGNEQFF. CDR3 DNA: TGTGCCAGCAGCCTCTCCCCAGGCCACCTTGGGAATGAGCAGTTCTTC.

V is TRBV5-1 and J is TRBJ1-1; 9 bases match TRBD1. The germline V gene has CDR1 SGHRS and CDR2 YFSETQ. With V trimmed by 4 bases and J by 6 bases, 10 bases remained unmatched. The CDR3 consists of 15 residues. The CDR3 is CASSIGDRAVPEAFF. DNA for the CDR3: TGCGCCAGCAGCATAGGGGACAGGGCTGTGCCTGAAGCTTTCTTT.

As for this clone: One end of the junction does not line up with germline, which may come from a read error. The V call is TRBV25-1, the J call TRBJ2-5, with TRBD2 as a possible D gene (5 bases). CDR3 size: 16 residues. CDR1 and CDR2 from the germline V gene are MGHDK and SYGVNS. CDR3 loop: CARSGFLLDGKETQYF. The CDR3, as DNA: TGTGCCCGCAGTGGTTTCTTATTGGACGGGAAAGAGACCCAGTACTTC.

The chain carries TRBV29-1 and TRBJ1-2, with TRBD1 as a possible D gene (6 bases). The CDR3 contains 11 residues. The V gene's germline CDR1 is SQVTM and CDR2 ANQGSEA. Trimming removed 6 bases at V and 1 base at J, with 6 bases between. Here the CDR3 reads CSVDSNYGYTF. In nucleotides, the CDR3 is TGCAGCGTGGACAGTAACTATGGCTACACCTTC.

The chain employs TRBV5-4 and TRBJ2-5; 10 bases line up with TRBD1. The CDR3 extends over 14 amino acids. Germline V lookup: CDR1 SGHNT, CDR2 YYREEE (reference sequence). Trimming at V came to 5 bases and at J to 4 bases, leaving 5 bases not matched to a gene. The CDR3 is CASRLTGGAETQYF. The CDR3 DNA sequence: TGTGCCAGCAGACTGACAGGGGGCGCAGAGACCCAGTACTTC.

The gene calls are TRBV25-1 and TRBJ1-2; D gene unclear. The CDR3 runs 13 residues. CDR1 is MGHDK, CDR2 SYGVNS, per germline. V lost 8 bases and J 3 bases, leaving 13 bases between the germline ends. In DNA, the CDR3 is TGTGCCAGCTCCCTCCCCGGGGACTATGGCTACACCTTC. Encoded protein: CASSLPGDYGYTF.

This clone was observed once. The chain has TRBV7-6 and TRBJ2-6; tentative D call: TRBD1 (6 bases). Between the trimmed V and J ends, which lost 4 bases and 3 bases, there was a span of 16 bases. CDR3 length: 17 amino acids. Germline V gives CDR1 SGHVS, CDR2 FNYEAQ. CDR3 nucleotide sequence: TGTGCCAGCAGCTCAGCAGGGGTGGTGTATGGGGCCAACGTCCTGACTTTC. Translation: CASSSAGVVYGANVLTF.

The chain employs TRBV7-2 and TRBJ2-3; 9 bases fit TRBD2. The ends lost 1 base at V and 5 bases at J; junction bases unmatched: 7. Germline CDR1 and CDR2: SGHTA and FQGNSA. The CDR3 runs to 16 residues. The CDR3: CASSLEGRGGVDTQYF. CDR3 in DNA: TGTGCCAGCAGCTTAGAGGGGCGGGGGGGCGTAGATACGCAGTATTTT.

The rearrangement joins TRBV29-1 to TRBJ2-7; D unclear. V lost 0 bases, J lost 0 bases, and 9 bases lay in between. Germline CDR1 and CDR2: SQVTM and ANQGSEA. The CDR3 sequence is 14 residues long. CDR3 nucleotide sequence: TGCAGCGTTGAAGAGGAGACCAGCTCCTACGAGCAGTACTTC. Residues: CSVEEETSSYEQYF.

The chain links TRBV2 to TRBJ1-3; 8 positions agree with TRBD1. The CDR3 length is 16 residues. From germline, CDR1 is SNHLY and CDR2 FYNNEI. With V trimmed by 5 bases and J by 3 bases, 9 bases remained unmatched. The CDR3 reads CASSPGQGLGGNTIYF. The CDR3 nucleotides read TGTGCCAGCAGTCCCGGACAGGGTTTGGGTGGAAACACCATATATTTT.

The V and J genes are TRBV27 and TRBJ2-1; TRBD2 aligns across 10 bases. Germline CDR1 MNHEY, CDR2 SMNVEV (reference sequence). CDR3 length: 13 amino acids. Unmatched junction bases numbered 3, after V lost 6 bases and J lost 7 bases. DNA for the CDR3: TGTGCCAGCAGAGCGGGGGGGGTAAATGAGCAGTTCTTC. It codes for CASRAGGVNEQFF.